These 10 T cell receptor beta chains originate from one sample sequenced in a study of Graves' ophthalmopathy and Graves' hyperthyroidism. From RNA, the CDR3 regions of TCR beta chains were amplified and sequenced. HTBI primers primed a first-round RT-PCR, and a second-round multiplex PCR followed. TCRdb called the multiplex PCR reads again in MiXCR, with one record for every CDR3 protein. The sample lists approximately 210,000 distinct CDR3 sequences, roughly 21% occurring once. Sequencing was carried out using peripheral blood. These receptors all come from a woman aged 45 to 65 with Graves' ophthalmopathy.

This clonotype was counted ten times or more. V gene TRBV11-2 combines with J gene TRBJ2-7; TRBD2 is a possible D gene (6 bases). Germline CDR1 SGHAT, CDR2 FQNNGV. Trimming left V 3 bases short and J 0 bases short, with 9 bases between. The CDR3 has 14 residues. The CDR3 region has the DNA TGTGCCAGCAGCTTTCCCGGGAGCTCCTACGAGCAGTACTTC. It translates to CASSFPGSSYEQYF.

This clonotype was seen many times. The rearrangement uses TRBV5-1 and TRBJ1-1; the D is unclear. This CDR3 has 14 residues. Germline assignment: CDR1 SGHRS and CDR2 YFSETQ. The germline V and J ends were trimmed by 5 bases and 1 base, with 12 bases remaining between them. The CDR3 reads CASRKAGTNTEAFF. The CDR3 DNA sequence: TGCGCCAGCAGGAAGGCAGGTACGAACACTGAAGCTTTCTTT.

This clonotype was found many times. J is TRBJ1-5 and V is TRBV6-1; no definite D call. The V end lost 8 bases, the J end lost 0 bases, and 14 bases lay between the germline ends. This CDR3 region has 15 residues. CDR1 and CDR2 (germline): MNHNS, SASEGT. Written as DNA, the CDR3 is TGTGCCAGCCGGGAACAGTCCTATAGCAATCAGCCCCAGCATTTT. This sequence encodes CASREQSYSNQPQHF.

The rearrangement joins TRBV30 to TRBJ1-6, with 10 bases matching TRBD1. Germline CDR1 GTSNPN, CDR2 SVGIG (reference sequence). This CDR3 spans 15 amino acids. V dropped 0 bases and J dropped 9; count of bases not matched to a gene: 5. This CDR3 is CAWSVRDRGGSPLHF. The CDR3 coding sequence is TGTGCCTGGAGTGTCCGGGACAGGGGAGGTTCACCCCTCCACTTT.

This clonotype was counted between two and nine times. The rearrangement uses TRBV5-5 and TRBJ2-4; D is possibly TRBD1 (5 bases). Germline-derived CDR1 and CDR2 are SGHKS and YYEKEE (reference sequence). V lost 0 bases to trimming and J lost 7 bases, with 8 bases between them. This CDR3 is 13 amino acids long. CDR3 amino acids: CASSLGGNNIQYF. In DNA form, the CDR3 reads TGTGCCAGCAGCTTGGGGGGCAACAACATTCAGTACTTC. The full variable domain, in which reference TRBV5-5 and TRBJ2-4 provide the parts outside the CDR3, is DAGVTQSPTHLIKTRGQQVTLRCSPISGHKSVSWYQQVLGQGPQFIFQYYEKEERGRGNFPDRFSARQFPNYSSELNVNALLLGDSALYLCASSLGGNNIQYFGAGTRLSVL.

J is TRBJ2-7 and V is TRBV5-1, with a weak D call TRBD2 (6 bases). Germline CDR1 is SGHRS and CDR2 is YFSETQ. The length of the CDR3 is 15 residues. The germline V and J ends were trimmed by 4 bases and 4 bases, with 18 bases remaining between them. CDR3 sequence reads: CASSQNGGDPYEQYF. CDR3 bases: TGCGCCAGCAGCCAAAATGGCGGGGATCCTTACGAGCAGTACTTC.

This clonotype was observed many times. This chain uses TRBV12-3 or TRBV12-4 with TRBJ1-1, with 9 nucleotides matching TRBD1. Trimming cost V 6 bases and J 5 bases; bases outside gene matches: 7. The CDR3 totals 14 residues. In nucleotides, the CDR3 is TGTGCCAGCAGCCGCGGGACAGGGCGAACTGAAGCTTTCTTT. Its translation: CASSRGTGRTEAFF.

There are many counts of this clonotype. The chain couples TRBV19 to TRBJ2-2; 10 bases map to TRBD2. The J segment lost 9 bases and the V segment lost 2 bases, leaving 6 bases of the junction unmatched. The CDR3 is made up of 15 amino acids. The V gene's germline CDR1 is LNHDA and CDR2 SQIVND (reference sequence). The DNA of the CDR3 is TGTGCCAGTAGTATACTCCTAGCGGGAGTGAGGGAGCTGTTTTTT. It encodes CASSILLAGVRELFF.

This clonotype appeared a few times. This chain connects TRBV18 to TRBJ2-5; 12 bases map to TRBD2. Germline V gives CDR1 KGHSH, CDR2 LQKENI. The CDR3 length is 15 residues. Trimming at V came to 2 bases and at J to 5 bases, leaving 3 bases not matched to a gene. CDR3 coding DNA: TGTGCCAGCTCACCAGAACTAGCGGGAGGTGAGACCCAGTACTTC. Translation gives CASSPELAGGETQYF. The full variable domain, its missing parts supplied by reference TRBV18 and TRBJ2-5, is NAGVMQNPRHLVRRRGQEARLRCSPMKGHSHVYWYRQLPEEGLKFMVYLQKENIIDESGMPKERFSAEFPKEGPSILRIQQVVRGDSAAYFCASSPELAGGETQYFGPGTRLLVL.

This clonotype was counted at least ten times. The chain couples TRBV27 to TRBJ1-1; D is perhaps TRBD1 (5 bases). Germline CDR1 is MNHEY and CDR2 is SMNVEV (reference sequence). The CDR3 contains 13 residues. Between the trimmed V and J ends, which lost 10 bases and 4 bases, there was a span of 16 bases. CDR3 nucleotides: TGTGCCACCCGAGGGGCAGGGCCCACTGAAGCTTTCTTT. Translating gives CATRGAGPTEAFF.